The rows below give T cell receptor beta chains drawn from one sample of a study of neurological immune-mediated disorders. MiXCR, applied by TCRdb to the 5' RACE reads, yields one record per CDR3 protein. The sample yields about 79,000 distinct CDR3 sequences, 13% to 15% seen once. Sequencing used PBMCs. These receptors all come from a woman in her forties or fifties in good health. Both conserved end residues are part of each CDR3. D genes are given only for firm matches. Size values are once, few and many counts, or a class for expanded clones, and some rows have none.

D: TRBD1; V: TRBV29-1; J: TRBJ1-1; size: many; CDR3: CSVEDRVSEAFF; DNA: TGCAGCGTGGAAGACAGGGTGTCTGAAGCTTTCTTT
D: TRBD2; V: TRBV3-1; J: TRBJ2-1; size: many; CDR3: CASRTGLAGGPDEQFF; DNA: TGTGCCAGCAGAACGGGACTAGCGGGAGGGCCTGATGAGCAGTTCTTC
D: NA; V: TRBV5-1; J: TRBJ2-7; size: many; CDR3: CASSLYTAASAYEQYF; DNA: TGCGCCAGCAGCTTATATACAGCTGCATCCGCCTACGAGCAGTACTTC
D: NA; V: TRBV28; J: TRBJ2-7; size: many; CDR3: CASSPRQFSYEQYF; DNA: TGTGCCAGCAGTCCCAGACAGTTCTCCTACGAGCAGTACTTC
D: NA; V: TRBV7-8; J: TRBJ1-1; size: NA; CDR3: CASSFGRNSEASF; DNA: TGTGCCAGCAGTTTCGGACGGAACTCTGAAGCTTCCTTT
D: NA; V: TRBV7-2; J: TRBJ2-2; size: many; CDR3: CASSLARLAGELFF; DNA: TGTGCCAGCAGCTTAGCGAGGCTAGCCGGGGAGCTGTTTTTT
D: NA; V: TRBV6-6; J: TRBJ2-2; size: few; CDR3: CASRQVWGTGELFF; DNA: TGTGCCAGCAGACAGGTCTGGGGCACCGGGGAGCTGTTTTTT
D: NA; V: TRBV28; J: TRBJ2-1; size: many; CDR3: CASSLGIAEQFF; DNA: TGTGCCAGCAGTTTGGGTATCGCGGAGCAGTTCTTC
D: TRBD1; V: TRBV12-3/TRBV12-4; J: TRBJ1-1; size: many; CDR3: CASRPGQGNTEAFF; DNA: TGTGCCAGCAGACCGGGACAGGGGAACACTGAAGCTTTCTTT
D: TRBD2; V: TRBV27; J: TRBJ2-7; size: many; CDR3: CASSLWSPTSGSYEQYF; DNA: TGTGCCAGCAGTTTATGGTCCCCGACTAGCGGGAGCTACGAGCAGTACTTC
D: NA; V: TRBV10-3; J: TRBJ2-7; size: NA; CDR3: CAISDTRAGRLSYEQYF; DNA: TGTGCCATCAGTGATACTAGGGCAGGACGTCTCTCCTACGAGCAGTACTTC
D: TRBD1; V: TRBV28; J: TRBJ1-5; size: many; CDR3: CASSPGRGTQPQHF; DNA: TGTGCCAGCAGCCCCGGCAGGGGGACACAGCCCCAGCATTTT
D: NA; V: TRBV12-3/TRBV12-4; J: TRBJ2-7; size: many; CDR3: CASSLALGGGYEQYF; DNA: TGTGCCAGCAGTTTAGCGCTTGGTGGGGGCTACGAGCAGTACTTC
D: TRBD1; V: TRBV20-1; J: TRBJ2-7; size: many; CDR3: CSVEGQGTYEQYF; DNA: TGCAGTGTAGAGGGACAGGGGACCTACGAGCAGTACTTC
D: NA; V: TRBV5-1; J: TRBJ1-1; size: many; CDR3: CASSLGDMNTEAFF; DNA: TGCGCCAGCAGCTTGGGGGATATGAACACTGAAGCTTTCTTT
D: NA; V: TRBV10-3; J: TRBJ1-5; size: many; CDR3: CATQIGPKQPQHF; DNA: TGTGCCACCCAGATAGGTCCGAAGCAGCCCCAGCATTTT
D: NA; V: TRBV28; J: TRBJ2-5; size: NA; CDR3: CASTAPSETQYF; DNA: TGTGCCAGCACCGCACCGTCCGAGACCCAGTACTTC
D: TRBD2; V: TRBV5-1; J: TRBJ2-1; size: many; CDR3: CASSFGTRNEQFF; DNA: TGCGCCAGCAGCTTTGGGACTAGAAATGAGCAGTTCTTC
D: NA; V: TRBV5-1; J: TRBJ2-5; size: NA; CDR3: CASRSESETQYF; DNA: TGCGCCAGCAGGAGTGAAAGCGAGACCCAGTACTTC
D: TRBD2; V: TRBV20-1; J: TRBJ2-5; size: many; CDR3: CSAQSGSETQYF; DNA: TGCAGTGCTCAAAGCGGGAGCGAGACCCAGTACTTC
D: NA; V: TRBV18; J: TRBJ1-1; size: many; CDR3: CASSPVLDMNTEAFF; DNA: TGTGCCAGCTCACCAGTTTTAGACATGAACACTGAAGCTTTCTTT
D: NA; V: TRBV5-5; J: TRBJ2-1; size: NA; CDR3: CASRERQFLTEQFF; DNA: TGTGCCAGCAGGGAACGACAGTTTCTGACGGAGCAGTTCTTC
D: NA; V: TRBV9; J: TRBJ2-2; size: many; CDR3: CASSVGGLNTGELFF; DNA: TGTGCCAGCAGCGTAGGGGGACTTAACACCGGGGAGCTGTTTTTT
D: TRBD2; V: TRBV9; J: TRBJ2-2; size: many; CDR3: CASSVYGGADTGELFF; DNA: TGTGCCAGCAGCGTTTACGGGGGGGCCGACACCGGGGAGCTGTTTTTT
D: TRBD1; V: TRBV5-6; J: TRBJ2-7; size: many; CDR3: CASSFRDSLYEQYF; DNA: TGTGCCAGCAGCTTCCGGGACAGTCTCTACGAGCAGTACTTC
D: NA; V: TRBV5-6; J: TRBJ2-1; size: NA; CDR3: CASSPRSNEQFF; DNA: TGTGCCAGCAGCCCCCGAAGTAATGAGCAGTTCTTC
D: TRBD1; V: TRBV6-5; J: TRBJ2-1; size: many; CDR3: CASSLRRDRSEQFF; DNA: TGTGCCAGCAGCCTCCGCCGGGACAGGAGTGAGCAGTTCTTC
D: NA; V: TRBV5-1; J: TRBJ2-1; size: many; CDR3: CASSLAQIGDEQFF; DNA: TGCGCCAGCAGCTTGGCCCAAATTGGTGATGAGCAGTTCTTC
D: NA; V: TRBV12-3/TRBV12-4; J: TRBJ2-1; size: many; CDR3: CASSKFRRVTYEQFF; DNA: TGTGCCAGCAGCAAATTTCGGAGGGTCACGTATGAGCAGTTCTTC
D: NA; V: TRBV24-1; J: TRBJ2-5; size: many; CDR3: CATSDRRTLEGQYF; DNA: TGTGCCACCAGTGACCGCAGGACCCTGGAGGGCCAGTACTTC
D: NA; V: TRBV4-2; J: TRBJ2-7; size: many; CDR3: CASSQEGGLYEQYF; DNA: TGTGCCAGCAGCCAAGAGGGGGGGCTGTACGAGCAGTACTTC
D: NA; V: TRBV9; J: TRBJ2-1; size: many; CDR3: CASSVGGREQFF; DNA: TGTGCCAGCAGCGTAGGAGGTCGCGAGCAGTTCTTC
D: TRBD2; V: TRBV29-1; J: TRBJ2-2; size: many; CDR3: CSVERGRADGELFF; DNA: TGCAGCGTTGAACGCGGGAGGGCCGACGGGGAGCTGTTTTTT
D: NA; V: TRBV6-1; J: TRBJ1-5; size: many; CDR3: CASRLTDPRPQHF; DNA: TGTGCCAGCAGATTGACAGACCCCCGGCCCCAGCATTTT
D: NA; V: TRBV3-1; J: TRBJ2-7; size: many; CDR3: CASRTTGPPYEQYF; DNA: TGTGCCAGCAGGACTACAGGGCCTCCCTACGAGCAGTACTTC
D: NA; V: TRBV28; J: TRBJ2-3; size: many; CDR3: CASSYRTDTQYF; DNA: TGTGCCAGCAGTTACAGGACAGATACGCAGTATTTT
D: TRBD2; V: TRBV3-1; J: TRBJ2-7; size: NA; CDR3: CASRRDGAGVSNEQYF; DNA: TGTGCCAGCCGCAGAGATGGGGCGGGGGTCTCCAACGAGCAGTACTTC
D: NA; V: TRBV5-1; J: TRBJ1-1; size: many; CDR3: CASSLGRVGGKTEAFF; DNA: TGCGCCAGCAGCTTGGGGAGGGTAGGAGGGAAGACTGAAGCTTTCTTT
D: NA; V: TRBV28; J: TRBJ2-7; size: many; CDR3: CASSFPTGIWGYEQYF; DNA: TGTGCCAGCAGTTTCCCCACAGGGATATGGGGCTACGAGCAGTACTTC
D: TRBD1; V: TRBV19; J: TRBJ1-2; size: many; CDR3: CASSTRTGLGYGYTF; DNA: TGTGCCAGTAGTACCCGGACAGGTCTCGGCTATGGCTACACCTTC
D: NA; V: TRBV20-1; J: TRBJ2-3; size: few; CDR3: CSAVQNTQYF; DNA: TGCAGTGCCGTCCAAAATACGCAGTATTTT
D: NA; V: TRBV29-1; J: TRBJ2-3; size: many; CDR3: CSVEPEDGDSTDTQYF; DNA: TGCAGCGTGGAACCGGAGGACGGTGATTCCACAGATACGCAGTATTTT
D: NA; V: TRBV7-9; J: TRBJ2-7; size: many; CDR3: CASSPGSAWEQYF; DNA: TGTGCCAGCAGCCCCGGGAGCGCCTGGGAGCAGTACTTC
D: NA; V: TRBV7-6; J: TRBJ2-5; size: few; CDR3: CASSSRGSVETQYF; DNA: TGTGCCAGCAGTAGCAGGGGATCCGTGGAGACCCAGTACTTC
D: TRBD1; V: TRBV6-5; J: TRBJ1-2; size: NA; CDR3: CASAGPGGLYGYTF; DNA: TGTGCCAGCGCTGGGCCAGGGGGACTGTATGGCTACACCTTC
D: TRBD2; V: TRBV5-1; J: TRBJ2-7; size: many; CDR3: CASSFRTSGDYEQYF; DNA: TGCGCCAGCAGCTTCCGGACTAGCGGGGACTACGAGCAGTACTTC
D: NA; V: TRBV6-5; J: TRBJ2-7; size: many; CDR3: CASSRLDPSYEQYF; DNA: TGTGCCAGCAGCAGACTAGACCCTTCCTACGAGCAGTACTTC
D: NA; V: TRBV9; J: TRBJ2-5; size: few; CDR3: CASSHGPIQETQYF; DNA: TGTGCCAGCAGTCACGGACCTATCCAAGAGACCCAGTACTTC
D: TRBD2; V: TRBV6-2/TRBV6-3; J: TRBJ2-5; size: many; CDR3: CASSDGLAGRETQYF; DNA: TGTGCCAGCAGTGACGGACTAGCGGGAAGAGAGACCCAGTACTTC